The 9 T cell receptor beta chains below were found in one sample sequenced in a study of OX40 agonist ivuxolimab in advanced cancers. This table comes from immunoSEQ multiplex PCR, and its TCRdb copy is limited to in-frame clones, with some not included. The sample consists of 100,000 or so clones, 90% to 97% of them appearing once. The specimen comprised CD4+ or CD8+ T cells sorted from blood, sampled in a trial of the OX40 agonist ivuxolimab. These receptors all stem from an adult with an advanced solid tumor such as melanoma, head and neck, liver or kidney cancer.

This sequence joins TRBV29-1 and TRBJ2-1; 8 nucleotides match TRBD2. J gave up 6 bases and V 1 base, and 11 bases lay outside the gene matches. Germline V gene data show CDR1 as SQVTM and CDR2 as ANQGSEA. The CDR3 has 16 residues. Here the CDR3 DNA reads TGCAGCGTTGAAGCCCACGGGAGACTAGCGATCAATGAGCAGTTCTTC. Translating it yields CSVEAHGRLAINEQFF.

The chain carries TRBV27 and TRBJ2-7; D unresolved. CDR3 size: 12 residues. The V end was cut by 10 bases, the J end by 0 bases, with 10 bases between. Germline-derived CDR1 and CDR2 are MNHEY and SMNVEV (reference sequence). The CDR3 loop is CATRTFSYEQYF. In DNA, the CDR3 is TGTGCCACCCGGACCTTCTCCTACGAGCAGTACTTC.

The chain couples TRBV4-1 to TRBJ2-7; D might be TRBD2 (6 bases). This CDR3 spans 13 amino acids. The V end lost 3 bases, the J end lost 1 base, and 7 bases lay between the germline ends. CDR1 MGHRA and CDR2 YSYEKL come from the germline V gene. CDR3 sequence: CASSQAGSYEQYF. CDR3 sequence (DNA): TGCGCCAGCAGCCAGGCGGGATCCTACGAGCAGTACTTC.

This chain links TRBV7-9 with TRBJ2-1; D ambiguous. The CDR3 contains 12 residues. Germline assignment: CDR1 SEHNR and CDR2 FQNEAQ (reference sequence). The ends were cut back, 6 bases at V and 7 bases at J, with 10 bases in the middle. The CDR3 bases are TGTGCCAGCAGTCCGGGTAGGAATGAGCAGTTCTTC. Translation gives CASSPGRNEQFF.

CDR3 nucleotides: TGTGCCAGCAGCGCCGGTCCCGCCTACGAGCAGTACTTC. Translating gives CASSAGPAYEQYF. The gene calls are TRBV9 and TRBJ2-7; D not certain. Per germline, CDR1 SGDLS and CDR2 YYNGEE. Trimming removed 3 bases at V and 2 bases at J, with 9 bases between. The CDR3 length is 13 residues. Using reference TRBV9 and TRBJ2-7 for the parts outside the CDR3, the full variable domain is DSGVTQTPKHLITATGQRVTLRCSPRSGDLSVYWYQQSLDQGLQFLIQYYNGEERAKGNILERFSAQQFPDLHSELNLSSLELGDSALYFCASSAGPAYEQYFGPGTRLTVT.

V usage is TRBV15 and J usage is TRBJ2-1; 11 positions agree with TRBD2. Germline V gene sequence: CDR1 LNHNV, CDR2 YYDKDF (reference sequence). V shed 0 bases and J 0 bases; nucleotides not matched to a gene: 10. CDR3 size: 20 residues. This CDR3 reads CATSRDEALAGVSSYNEQFF. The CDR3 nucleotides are TGTGCCACCAGCAGAGATGAGGCACTAGCGGGGGTTAGCTCCTACAATGAGCAGTTCTTC.

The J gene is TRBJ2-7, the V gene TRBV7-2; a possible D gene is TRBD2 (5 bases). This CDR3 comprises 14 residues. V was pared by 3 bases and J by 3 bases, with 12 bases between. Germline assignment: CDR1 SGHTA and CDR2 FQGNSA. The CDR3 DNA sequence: TGTGCCAGCAGCTTTGGAGGTATAATCTACGAGCAGTACTTC. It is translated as CASSFGGIIYEQYF. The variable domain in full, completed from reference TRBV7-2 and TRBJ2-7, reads GAGVSQSPSNKVTEKGKDVELRCDPISGHTALYWYRQSLGQGLEFLIYFQGNSAPDKSGLPSDRFSAERTGGSVSTLTIQRTQQEDSAVYLCASSFGGIIYEQYFGPGTRLTVT.

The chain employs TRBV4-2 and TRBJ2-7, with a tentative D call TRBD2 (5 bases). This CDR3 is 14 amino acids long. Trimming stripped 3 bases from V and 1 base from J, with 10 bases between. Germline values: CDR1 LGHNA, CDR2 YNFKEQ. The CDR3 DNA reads TGTGCCAGCAGCCAGGGTACTAGGTCCTACGAGCAGTACTTC. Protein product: CASSQGTRSYEQYF.

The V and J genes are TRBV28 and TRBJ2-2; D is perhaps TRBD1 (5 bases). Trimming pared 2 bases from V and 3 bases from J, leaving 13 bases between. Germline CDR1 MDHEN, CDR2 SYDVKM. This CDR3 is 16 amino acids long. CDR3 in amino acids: CASSLMTVQDTGELFF. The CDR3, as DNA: TGTGCCAGCAGTTTAATGACAGTTCAAGACACCGGGGAGCTGTTTTTT.